The clone carrying this TCR beta chain was counted at least ten times. This entry belongs to a study of T-cell memory formation after mild COVID-19. The CDR3 runs to 12 residues. The germline V gene encodes CDR1 SGHAT and CDR2 FQNNGV. V was clipped by 6 bases and J by 6 bases, with 8 bases between them. MiXCR, run by TCRdb on the 5' RACE reads, gives a single entry per CDR3 protein. The table has fewer than 250,000 distinct CDR3 sequences, around 27% seen once; the top ten hold about 10%. Material: PBMCs or a T cell subset sorted from them (not recorded which). This chain links TRBV11-2 with TRBJ2-2; D not certain. The TCR was taken from an adult woman who had mild COVID-19 (a few samples of this study predate the infection). Cell type and time point are not known. CDR3 DNA: TGTGCCAGCAGAACTTTGTCCGGGGAGCTGTTTTTT. Encoded protein: CASRTLSGELFF.